Listed here are 7 T cell receptor beta chains from one sample, sequenced in a study of beta chain features in type 1 diabetes. Findings of the study overall: In all four CD4+ subsets, TCRB CDR3 length was significantly, moderately reduced in type 1 diabetes.

Their target antigens are unknown. The study reverse transcribed the entire isolated RNA, so it sequenced expressed TCRB transcripts. The protocol was immunoSEQ multiplex PCR, while the TCRdb copy is restricted to in-frame clones and leaves out a portion. The sample lists 150,000 to 200,000 clones; around 7.9% were seen once. The sample was central memory CD4+ T cells from blood. These receptors were taken from a man aged 18 to 30 with type 1 diabetes.

This clone appeared a few times. This rearrangement joins TRBV10-3 to TRBJ2-3, with D perhaps matching TRBD2 (6 bases). The V end was cut by 4 bases, the J end by 2 bases, with 10 bases between. CDR3 length: 14 residues. Germline CDR1 is ENHRY and CDR2 is SYGVKD. CDR3 in amino acids: CAISGGTSTDTQYF. The CDR3 nucleotides are TGTGCCATCAGTGGAGGGACTTCCACAGATACGCAGTATTTT.

This clone has a handful of counts. The gene calls are TRBV28 and TRBJ1-1, with 7 bases lining up with TRBD1. The germline gives CDR1 MDHEN, CDR2 SYDVKM. The length of the CDR3 is 13 residues. Trimming cost V 2 bases and J 7 bases; bases outside gene matches: 4. The CDR3 sequence is CASSLLQGSEAFF. The CDR3 nucleotides are TGTGCCAGCAGTTTACTACAGGGGAGTGAAGCTTTCTTT. Full variable domain (remainder filled in from reference TRBV28 and TRBJ1-1): DVKVTQSSRYLVKRTGEKVFLECVQDMDHENMFWYRQDPGLGLRLIYFSYDVKMKEKGDIPEGYSVSREKKERFSLILESASTNQTSMYLCASSLLQGSEAFFGQGTRLTVV.

This sequence joins TRBV5-1 and TRBJ2-3, with 7 bases matching TRBD2. The trim removed 3 bases at V and 9 bases at J, leaving 10 bases unmatched. Germline V lookup: CDR1 SGHRS, CDR2 YFSETQ. The CDR3 is 14 amino acids. The CDR3 loop is CASSSDDGRPTQYF. For the CDR3, the DNA is TGCGCCAGCAGCTCCGACGACGGGAGGCCAACGCAGTATTTT.

V gene TRBV28 combines with J gene TRBJ2-5, with TRBD2 matching 7 bases. CDR1 MDHEN and CDR2 SYDVKM come from the germline V gene. V gave up 7 bases and J gave up 5 bases; unmatched junction bases: 7. This CDR3 has 13 amino acids. As DNA, the CDR3 is TGTGCCAGCACGGGGGGTGTTGAGGAGACCCAGTACTTC. Translating gives CASTGGVEETQYF.

There are a few counts of this clone. The rearrangement links TRBV28 to TRBJ2-5, with 9 bases lining up with TRBD1. The tail of the sequence fits TRBJ2-7 better, so the J call may be wrong. Germline lookup yields CDR1 MDHEN and CDR2 SYDVKM. The CDR3 is made up of 15 amino acids. The CDR3 region is CASSLIQGALGEQYF. Here the CDR3 DNA reads TGTGCCAGCAGTTTAATACAGGGGGCCCTTGGCGAGCAGTACTTC.

The DNA of the CDR3 is TGCGCCAGCAGCCAAGAATTCGGGACAACCATTGCCTACGAGCAGTACTTC. Protein product: CASSQEFGTTIAYEQYF. The V call is TRBV4-3, the J call TRBJ2-7; weak D call: TRBD1 (6 bases). This CDR3 has 17 residues. Germline V CDR1 and CDR2: LGHNA, YSLEER. V dropped 0 bases and J dropped 2 bases, with 17 bases sitting between them.

CDR3 protein: CASSPGTRNEQFF. CDR3 in DNA: TGTGCCAGCAGCCCCGGGACTAGGAATGAGCAGTTCTTC. The chain combines TRBV11-2 with TRBJ2-1, with 8 bases lining up with TRBD2. CDR1 and CDR2 (germline): SGHAT, FQNNGV. V gave up 5 bases and J gave up 7 bases; unmatched junction bases: 4. The CDR3 has 13 residues.